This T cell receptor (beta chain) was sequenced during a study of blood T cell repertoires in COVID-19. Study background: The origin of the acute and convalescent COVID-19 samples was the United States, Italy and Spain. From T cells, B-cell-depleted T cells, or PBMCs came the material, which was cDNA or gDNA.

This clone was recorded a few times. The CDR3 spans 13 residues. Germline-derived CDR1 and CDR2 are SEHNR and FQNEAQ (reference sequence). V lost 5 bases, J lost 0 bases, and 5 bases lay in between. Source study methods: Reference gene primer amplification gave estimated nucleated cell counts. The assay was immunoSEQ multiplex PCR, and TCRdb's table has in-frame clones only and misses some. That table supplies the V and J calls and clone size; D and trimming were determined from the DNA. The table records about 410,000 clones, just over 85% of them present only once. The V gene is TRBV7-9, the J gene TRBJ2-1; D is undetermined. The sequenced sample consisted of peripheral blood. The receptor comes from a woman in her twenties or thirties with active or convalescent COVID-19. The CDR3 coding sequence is TGTGCCAGCAGCACATACTCCTACAATGAGCAGTTCTTC. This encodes CASSTYSYNEQFF.